The 32 T cell receptor beta chains in this list originate from one sample, sequenced in a study of cytomegalovirus exposure and HLA in healthy donors. Profiled with immunoSEQ multiplex PCR; TCRdb holds only in-frame clones, not every one. The sample shows some 340,000 clones, roughly 87% of them seen only once. Material for sequencing was PBMCs. These receptors all come from a woman aged 25 to 39 in good health and CMV-seropositive.

The chain couples TRBV5-1 to TRBJ1-1; 11 positions match TRBD1. V shed 4 bases, J shed 1 base, and the junction held 9 bases outside the gene matches. Germline CDR1 and CDR2: SGHRS and YFSETQ. The CDR3 runs 17 residues. The CDR3 loop is CASSTGQGARRNTEAFF. Written as DNA, the CDR3 is TGCGCCAGCAGCACCGGACAGGGGGCGCGGAGGAACACTGAAGCTTTCTTT.

The chain employs TRBV7-2 and TRBJ1-1; D ambiguous. The CDR3 is 16 amino acids. Between the trimmed V and J ends, which lost 2 bases and 0 bases, there was a span of 13 bases. CDR1 is SGHTA and CDR2 is FQGNSA in the germline V gene. As DNA, the CDR3 is TGTGCCAGCAGCTTATGGCGTGCAAAAATGAACACTGAAGCTTTCTTT. It yields the protein CASSLWRAKMNTEAFF.

This clone has more than one count but fewer than ten. This chain uses TRBV4-1 with TRBJ2-7; 10 nucleotides align to TRBD1. The junction had 6 bases not matched to a gene; V was cut back by 4 bases and J by 6 bases. CDR1 and CDR2 (germline): MGHRA, YSYEKL. The CDR3 runs to 14 residues. CDR3 residues: CASSRRQGAGEQYF. In DNA form, the CDR3 reads TGCGCCAGCAGCCGCCGACAGGGGGCGGGCGAGCAGTACTTC.

V is TRBV6-1 and J is TRBJ2-7; 10 bases are a match to TRBD1. The CDR3 is 13 amino acids. The germline gives CDR1 MNHNS, CDR2 SASEGT. With V trimmed by 10 bases and J by 6 bases, 9 bases remained unmatched. CDR3 protein: CATHGTGVSEQYF. CDR3 DNA: TGTGCCACTCATGGGACAGGGGTTTCCGAGCAGTACTTC.

CDR3 sequence: CASSFRGELALLEQYF. In DNA, the CDR3 is TGTGCCAGCAGTTTTAGGGGGGAACTAGCCCTTCTGGAGCAGTACTTC. The chain uses TRBV27 and TRBJ2-7, with D possibly called TRBD1 or TRBD2 (6 bases each). From germline, CDR1 is MNHEY and CDR2 SMNVEV (reference sequence). The CDR3 extends over 16 amino acids. V dropped 3 bases and J dropped 7 bases, with 22 bases sitting between them.

The rearrangement uses TRBV9 and TRBJ1-4; TRBD1 is a possible D gene (5 bases). Between the trimmed V and J ends, which lost 4 bases and 3 bases, there was a span of 10 bases. From germline, CDR1 is SGDLS and CDR2 YYNGEE. The CDR3 covers 14 residues. This CDR3 is CASSTPGANEKLFF. As DNA, the CDR3 is TGTGCCAGCAGCACTCCGGGGGCTAATGAAAAACTGTTTTTT.

The chain has TRBV10-1 and TRBJ2-3; a weak D match, TRBD2 (6 bases). Germline CDR1 and CDR2: WNHNN and SYGVQD (reference sequence). Trimming pared 5 bases from V and 0 bases from J, leaving 12 bases between. The CDR3 runs to 15 residues. The CDR3 sequence is CASSSLAESTDTQYF. The DNA of the CDR3 is TGCGCCAGCAGTAGCTTAGCGGAGAGCACAGATACGCAGTATTTT.

The rearrangement joins TRBV28 to TRBJ1-5, with a tentative D call TRBD1 (6 bases). V gave up 5 bases and J gave up 3 bases, with 20 bases separating them. From germline, CDR1 is MDHEN and CDR2 SYDVKM. The CDR3 is made up of 17 amino acids. CDR3 in amino acids: CASSLRSGQKINQPQHF. CDR3 nucleotide sequence: TGTGCCAGCAGTCTTCGATCGGGACAAAAGATCAATCAGCCCCAGCATTTT.

The chain recombines TRBV7-3 with TRBJ2-3, with 11 bases that match TRBD2. Germline V gene lookup returns CDR1 SGHTA and CDR2 FQGTGA. CDR3 length: 15 amino acids. Trimming cost V 4 bases and J 3 bases; bases outside gene matches: 3. This CDR3 reads CASSSTSGGTDTQYF. CDR3 DNA sequence: TGTGCCAGCAGCTCAACTAGCGGGGGAACAGATACGCAGTATTTT.

This clone is a singleton in its sample. CDR3 region: CATSEVAGGYEQYF. The CDR3 DNA follows: TGTGCCACCAGCGAGGTAGCGGGGGGGTACGAGCAGTACTTC. V and J are TRBV15 and TRBJ2-7; 11 bases agree with TRBD2. The ends lost 5 bases at V and 4 bases at J; junction bases unmatched: 4. The CDR3 is made up of 14 amino acids. The V gene's germline CDR1 is LNHNV and CDR2 YYDKDF (reference sequence).

The rearrangement links TRBV5-4 to TRBJ1-2; 8 bases line up with TRBD1. The CDR3 consists of 14 residues. Trimming removed 9 bases from V and 2 bases from J; junction bases left unmatched: 9. CDR1 and CDR2 from the germline V gene are SGHNT and YYREEE (reference sequence). This CDR3 is CATDRTGRNYGYTF. The CDR3 coding sequence is TGTGCCACCGATCGGACAGGGCGGAACTATGGCTACACCTTC.

The chain recombines TRBV7-6 with TRBJ1-5; tentatively, D is TRBD1 (6 bases). CDR1 and CDR2 (germline): SGHVS, FNYEAQ. The V end lost 5 bases, the J end lost 2 bases, and 13 bases lay between the germline ends. There are 15 residues in the CDR3. CDR3 DNA: TGTGCCAGCAGCCCCGGGGGCGGGGGCAATCAGCCCCAGCATTTT. This gives the protein CASSPGGGGNQPQHF.

V usage is TRBV7-3 and J usage is TRBJ1-5; no firm D call. The germline V and J ends were trimmed by 5 bases and 3 bases, with 8 bases remaining between them. The CDR3 is 13 amino acids. The germline gives CDR1 SGHTA, CDR2 FQGTGA. CDR3 nucleotide sequence: TGTGCCAGCAGCCAGGACCTCAATCAGCCCCAGCATTTT. Translation gives CASSQDLNQPQHF.

The CDR3 loop is CASSLTPPLAGNTGELFF. DNA of the CDR3: TGTGCCAGCAGCTTAACCCCTCCGCTAGCGGGGAACACCGGGGAGCTGTTTTTT. V usage is TRBV7-3 and J usage is TRBJ2-2; TRBD2 matches at 8 bases. Trimming removed 0 bases from V and 1 base from J; junction bases left unmatched: 7. Germline CDR1 and CDR2: SGHTA and FQGTGA. The CDR3 has 18 residues.

This rearrangement joins TRBV27 to TRBJ2-7, with TRBD1 as a possible D gene (6 bases). The V gene lost 6 bases and the J gene lost 1 base, with 16 bases spanning the gap. CDR3 size: 15 residues. CDR1 MNHEY and CDR2 SMNVEV come from the germline V gene (reference sequence). The CDR3 here is CASSPAQGVSYEQYF. In DNA form, the CDR3 reads TGTGCCAGCAGCCCAGCACAGGGAGTATCCTACGAGCAGTACTTC.

The chain uses TRBV5-1 and TRBJ1-2; perhaps TRBD1 as D (6 bases). V was shortened by 4 bases and J by 4 bases, with 14 bases between the two germline ends. This CDR3 comprises 14 residues. CDR1 is SGHRS, CDR2 YFSETQ, per germline. The CDR3 sequence: CASSPDGQLYGYTF. The CDR3 nucleotides read TGCGCCAGCAGCCCGGATGGACAGCTCTATGGCTACACCTTC.

This chain joins TRBV29-1 and TRBJ1-1; maybe TRBD1 (5 bases). V was clipped by 7 bases and J by 0 bases, with 15 bases between them. Germline values: CDR1 SQVTM, CDR2 ANQGSEA. There are 14 residues in the CDR3. In DNA, the CDR3 is TGCAGCGCCGGCGGGACGTTCTTGAACACTGAAGCTTTCTTT. Translating it yields CSAGGTFLNTEAFF.

The chain uses TRBV9 and TRBJ2-1; TRBD2 matches 11 bases. Germline V gene sequence: CDR1 SGDLS, CDR2 YYNGEE. The V and J ends lost 7 bases and 6 bases, in that order; junction bases with no gene match: 6. This CDR3 comprises 14 residues. CDR3 DNA sequence: TGTGCCAGCTCGCTAGCGGGGGGAAGCAATGAGCAGTTCTTC. Translating gives CASSLAGGSNEQFF.

V is TRBV30 and J is TRBJ2-1, with D unclear. Deletions cut 0 bases from V and 6 bases from J, with 9 bases between. The CDR3 runs 13 residues. In germline, CDR1 is GTSNPN, CDR2 SVGIG (reference sequence). The CDR3 region has the DNA TGTGCCTGGAGTGTTGGCGGTGGCAATGAGCAGTTCTTC. Protein sequence: CAWSVGGGNEQFF.

The rearrangement links TRBV2 to TRBJ1-3; TRBD1 is a possible D gene (5 bases). The germline gives CDR1 SNHLY, CDR2 FYNNEI. Deletions cut 8 bases from V and 1 base from J, with 21 bases between. The CDR3 covers 17 residues. The CDR3: CASGGMDPGLSGNTIYF. DNA of the CDR3: TGTGCCAGCGGAGGAATGGACCCGGGACTGTCTGGAAACACCATATATTTT.

The chain combines TRBV18 with TRBJ2-7; 10 bases align to TRBD1. Germline CDR1 is KGHSH and CDR2 is LQKENI. The junction had 10 bases not matched to a gene; V was cut back by 6 bases and J by 5 bases. The CDR3 has 15 residues. The CDR3 DNA reads as TGTGCCAGCTCTCTTAGGACAGGGGGATCGGACGAGCAGTACTTC. This codes for CASSLRTGGSDEQYF.

V is TRBV29-1 and J is TRBJ1-5; tentatively, D is TRBD1 (5 bases). V dropped 4 bases and J dropped 2 bases, with 15 bases sitting between them. The CDR3 contains 15 residues. Germline CDR1 reads SQVTM; CDR2 reads ANQGSEA. The chain's CDR3 is CSVGGSGLGNQPQHF. The CDR3 DNA reads TGCAGCGTTGGGGGCAGTGGATTGGGCAATCAGCCCCAGCATTTT.

For the CDR3, the DNA is TGTGCCAGCAGCTTACTTGGGGATCACGAAAAACTGTTTTTT. Translated: CASSLLGDHEKLFF. This chain connects TRBV7-9 to TRBJ1-4; D not resolved. V gave up 2 bases and J gave up 8 bases, with 12 bases separating them. The CDR3 contains 14 residues. Germline V gene data show CDR1 as SEHNR and CDR2 as FQNEAQ (reference sequence).

The chain combines TRBV11-2 with TRBJ1-5, with 11 nucleotides matching TRBD1. V trimming: 6 bases; J trimming: 4 bases; junction bases outside the gene matches: 5. The length of the CDR3 is 15 residues. Germline-derived CDR1 and CDR2 are SGHAT and FQNNGV. In DNA, the CDR3 is TGTGCCAGCAGTTTCGGACAGGGGGCTAATCAGCCCCAGCATTTT. It encodes CASSFGQGANQPQHF.

This clone was detected a few times. The rearrangement joins TRBV5-4 to TRBJ1-2; D is unclear. The V end lost 0 bases, the J end lost 6 bases, and 12 bases lay between the germline ends. The CDR3 loop spans 14 amino acids. Germline CDR1 SGHNT, CDR2 YYREEE (reference sequence). CDR3 nucleotide sequence: TGTGCCAGCAGCTTGGCTTCCGCCCCAGATGGCTACACCTTC. Its translation: CASSLASAPDGYTF.

This chain uses TRBV7-6 with TRBJ1-4; 7 bases fit TRBD1. The CDR3 runs 17 residues. V dropped 5 bases and J dropped 0; count of bases not matched to a gene: 9. The V gene's germline CDR1 is SGHVS and CDR2 FNYEAQ. CDR3 sequence reads: CASSPRTGPSTNEKLFF. The CDR3 DNA follows: TGTGCCAGCAGCCCCCGGACAGGACCGTCAACTAATGAAAAACTGTTTTTT.

This clone was detected once. Here the CDR3 DNA reads TGTGCCAGCTCACCGGGCCTCGAGACGGACTACGAGCAGTACTTC. Protein product: CASSPGLETDYEQYF. The V and J genes are TRBV18 and TRBJ2-7; the D is unclear. V was trimmed by 3 bases and J by 3 bases, leaving 15 bases between them. Germline CDR1 reads KGHSH; CDR2 reads LQKENI. The CDR3 has 15 residues.

The rearrangement links TRBV4-1 to TRBJ1-1; no firm D call. The ends were cut back, 1 base at V and 7 bases at J, with 4 bases in the middle. Germline V CDR1 and CDR2: MGHRA, YSYEKL. The CDR3 loop spans 11 amino acids. CDR3 nucleotide sequence: TGCGCCAGCAGCCAAGGCCATGAAGCTTTCTTT. As protein: CASSQGHEAFF.

The V and J genes are TRBV9 and TRBJ2-7; no clear D. Germline V gives CDR1 SGDLS, CDR2 YYNGEE. V lost 0 bases to trimming and J lost 0 bases, with 16 bases between them. CDR3 length: 17 amino acids. The DNA for the CDR3 is TGTGCCAGCAGCGTAGTAGACTGGGCGCCGAGCTCCTACGAGCAGTACTTC. It yields the protein CASSVVDWAPSSYEQYF.

The chain combines TRBV13 with TRBJ2-2; 14 nucleotides align to TRBD2. V lost 5 bases and J lost 10; bases outside the gene matches: 6. This CDR3 is built from 15 residues. Germline CDR1 PRHDT, CDR2 FYEKMQ (reference sequence). CDR3 protein: CASSPGLAGVKELFF. In DNA form, the CDR3 reads TGTGCCAGCAGCCCGGGACTAGCGGGAGTTAAGGAGCTGTTTTTT. The whole variable domain, remainder taken from reference TRBV13 and TRBJ2-2, is AAGVIQSPRHLIKEKRETATLKCYPIPRHDTVYWYQQGPGQDPQFLISFYEKMQSDKGSIPDRFSAQQFSDYHSELNMSSLELGDSALYFCASSPGLAGVKELFFGEGSRLTVL.

The gene calls are TRBV9 and TRBJ1-4; 8 nucleotides line up with TRBD1. The CDR3 has 16 residues. Looked up from germline, CDR1 is SGDLS and CDR2 is YYNGEE. Trimming took 0 bases from V and 5 from J; bases not matched to a gene: 6. CDR3 DNA: TGTGCCAGCAGCGTAGCTGGGGGGGACAGGAATGAAAAACTGTTTTTT. This gives the protein CASSVAGGDRNEKLFF. Full variable domain (rest looked up from reference TRBV9 and TRBJ1-4): DSGVTQTPKHLITATGQRVTLRCSPRSGDLSVYWYQQSLDQGLQFLIQYYNGEERAKGNILERFSAQQFPDLHSELNLSSLELGDSALYFCASSVAGGDRNEKLFFGSGTQLSVL.

In DNA, the CDR3 is TGTGCCAGCAGCCAAGACCACTACGAGCAGTACTTC. This sequence encodes CASSQDHYEQYF. The V gene is TRBV14, the J gene TRBJ2-7; D is undetermined. The germline CDR1 and CDR2 sequences are SGHDN and FVKESK. Trimming removed 0 bases from V and 3 bases from J, with 3 bases in between. The CDR3 contains 12 residues.